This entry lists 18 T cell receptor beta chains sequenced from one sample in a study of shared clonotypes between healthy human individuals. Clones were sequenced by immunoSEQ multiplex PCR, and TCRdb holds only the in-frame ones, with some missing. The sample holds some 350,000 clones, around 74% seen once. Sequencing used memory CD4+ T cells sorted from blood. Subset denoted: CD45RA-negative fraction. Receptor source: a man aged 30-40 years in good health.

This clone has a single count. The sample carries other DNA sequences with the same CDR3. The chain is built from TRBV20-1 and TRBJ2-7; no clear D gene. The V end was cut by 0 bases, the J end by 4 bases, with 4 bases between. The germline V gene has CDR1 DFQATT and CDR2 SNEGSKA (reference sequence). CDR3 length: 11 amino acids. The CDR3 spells CSARDGYEQYF. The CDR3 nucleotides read TGCAGTGCTAGAGATGGATACGAGCAGTACTTC.

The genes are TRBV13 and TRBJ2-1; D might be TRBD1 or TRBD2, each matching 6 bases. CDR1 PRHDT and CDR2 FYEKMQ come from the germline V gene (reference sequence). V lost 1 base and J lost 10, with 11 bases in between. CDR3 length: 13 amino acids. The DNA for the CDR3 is TGTGCCAGCAGCTTAGTGGGGGGCCTAGAGCAGTTCTTC. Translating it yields CASSLVGGLEQFF.

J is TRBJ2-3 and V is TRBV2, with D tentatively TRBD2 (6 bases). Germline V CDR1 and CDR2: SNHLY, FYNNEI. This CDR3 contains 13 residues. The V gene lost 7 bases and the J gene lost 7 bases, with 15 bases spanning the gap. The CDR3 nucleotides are TGTGCCAGCATATTAGTGGGGGGAAATACGCAGTATTTT. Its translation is CASILVGGNTQYF.

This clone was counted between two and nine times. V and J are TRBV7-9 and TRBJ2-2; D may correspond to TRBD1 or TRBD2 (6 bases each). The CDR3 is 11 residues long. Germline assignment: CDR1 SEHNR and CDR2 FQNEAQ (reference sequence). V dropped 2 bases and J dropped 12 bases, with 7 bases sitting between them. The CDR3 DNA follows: TGTGCCAGCAGCTTACGGGGGCAGCTGTTTTTT. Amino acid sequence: CASSLRGQLFF.

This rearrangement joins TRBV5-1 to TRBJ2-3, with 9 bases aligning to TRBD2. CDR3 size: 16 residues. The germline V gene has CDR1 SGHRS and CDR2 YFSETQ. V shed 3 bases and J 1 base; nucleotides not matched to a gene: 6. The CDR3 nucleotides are TGCGCCAGCAGCTCCCAGGTAGCGGGAGGCACAGATACGCAGTATTTT. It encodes CASSSQVAGGTDTQYF.

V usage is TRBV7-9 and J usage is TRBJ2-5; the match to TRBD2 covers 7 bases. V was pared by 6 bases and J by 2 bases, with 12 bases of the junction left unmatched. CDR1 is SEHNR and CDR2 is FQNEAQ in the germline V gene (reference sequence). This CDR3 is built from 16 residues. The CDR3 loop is CASSPKGAGRQETQYF. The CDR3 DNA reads TGTGCCAGCAGTCCAAAGGGAGCGGGGAGGCAAGAGACCCAGTACTTC.

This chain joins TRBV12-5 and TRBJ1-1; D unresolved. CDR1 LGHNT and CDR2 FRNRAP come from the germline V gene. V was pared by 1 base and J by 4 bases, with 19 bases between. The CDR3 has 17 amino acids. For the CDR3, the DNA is TGTGCTAGTGGTTTGGATTTGGTAGAAGTAAGTGGCACTGAAGCTTTCTTT. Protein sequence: CASGLDLVEVSGTEAFF.

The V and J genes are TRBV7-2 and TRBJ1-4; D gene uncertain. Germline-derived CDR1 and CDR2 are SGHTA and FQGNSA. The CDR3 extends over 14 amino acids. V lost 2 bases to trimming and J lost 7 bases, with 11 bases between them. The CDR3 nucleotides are TGTGCCAGCAGCTTATCCTCTAGCAGTGAAAAACTGTTTTTT. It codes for CASSLSSSSEKLFF.

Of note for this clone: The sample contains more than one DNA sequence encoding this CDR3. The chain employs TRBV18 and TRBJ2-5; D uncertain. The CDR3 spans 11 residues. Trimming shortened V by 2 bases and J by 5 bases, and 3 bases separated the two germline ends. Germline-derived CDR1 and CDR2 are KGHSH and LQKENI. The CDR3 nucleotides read TGTGCCAGCTCACCAGGGGAGACCCAGTACTTC. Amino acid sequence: CASSPGETQYF.

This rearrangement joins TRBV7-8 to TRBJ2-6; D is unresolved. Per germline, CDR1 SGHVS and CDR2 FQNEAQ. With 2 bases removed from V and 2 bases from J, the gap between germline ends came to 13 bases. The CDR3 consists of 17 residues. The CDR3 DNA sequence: TGTGCCAGCAGCTTATTTACACGGTTCGCTGGGGCCAACGTCCTGACTTTC. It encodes CASSLFTRFAGANVLTF.

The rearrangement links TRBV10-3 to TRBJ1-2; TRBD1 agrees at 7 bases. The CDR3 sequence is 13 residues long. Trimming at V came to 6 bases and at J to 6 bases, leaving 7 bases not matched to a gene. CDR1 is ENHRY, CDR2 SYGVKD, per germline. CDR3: CAISRGWEDGYTF. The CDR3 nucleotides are TGTGCCATCAGCAGGGGGTGGGAAGATGGCTACACCTTC.

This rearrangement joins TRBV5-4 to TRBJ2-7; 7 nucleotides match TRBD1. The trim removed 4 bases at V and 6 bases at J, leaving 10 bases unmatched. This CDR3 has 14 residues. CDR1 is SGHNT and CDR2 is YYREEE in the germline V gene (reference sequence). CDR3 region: CASSPRQGKAEQYF. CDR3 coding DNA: TGTGCCAGCAGCCCCCGACAGGGAAAGGCCGAGCAGTACTTC.

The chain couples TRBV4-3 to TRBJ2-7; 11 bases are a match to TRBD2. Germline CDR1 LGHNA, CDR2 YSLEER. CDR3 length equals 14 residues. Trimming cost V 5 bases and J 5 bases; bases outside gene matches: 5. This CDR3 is CASSTILAGDEQYF. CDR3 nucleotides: TGCGCCAGCAGCACAATACTAGCGGGAGACGAGCAGTACTTC.

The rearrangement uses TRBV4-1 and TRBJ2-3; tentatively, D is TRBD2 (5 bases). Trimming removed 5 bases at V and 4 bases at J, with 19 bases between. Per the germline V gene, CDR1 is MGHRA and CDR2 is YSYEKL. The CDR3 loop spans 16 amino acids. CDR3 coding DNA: TGCGCCAGCAGCAAAGCTAGTCCCCCTAGCTCAGATACGCAGTATTTT. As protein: CASSKASPPSSDTQYF.

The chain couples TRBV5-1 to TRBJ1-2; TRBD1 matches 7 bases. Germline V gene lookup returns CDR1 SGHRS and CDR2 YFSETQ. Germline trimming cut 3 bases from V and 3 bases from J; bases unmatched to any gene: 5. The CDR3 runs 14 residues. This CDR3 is CASSSTGTDYGYTF. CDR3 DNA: TGCGCCAGCAGCTCGACAGGGACTGACTATGGCTACACCTTC.

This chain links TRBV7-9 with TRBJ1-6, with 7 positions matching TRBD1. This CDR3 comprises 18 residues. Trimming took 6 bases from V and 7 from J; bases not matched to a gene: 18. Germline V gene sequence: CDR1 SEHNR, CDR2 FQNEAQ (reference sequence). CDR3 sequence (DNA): TGTGCCAGCAGTCCAACAGGGGCAGGGACTCCAGAAAATTCACCCCTCCACTTT. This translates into CASSPTGAGTPENSPLHF.

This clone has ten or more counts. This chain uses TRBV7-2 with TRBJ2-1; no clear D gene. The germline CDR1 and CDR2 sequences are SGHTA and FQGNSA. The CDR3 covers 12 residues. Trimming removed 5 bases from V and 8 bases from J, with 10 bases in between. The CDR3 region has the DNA TGTGCCAGCAGCAAACCCGGGCATGAGCAGTTCTTC. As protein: CASSKPGHEQFF.

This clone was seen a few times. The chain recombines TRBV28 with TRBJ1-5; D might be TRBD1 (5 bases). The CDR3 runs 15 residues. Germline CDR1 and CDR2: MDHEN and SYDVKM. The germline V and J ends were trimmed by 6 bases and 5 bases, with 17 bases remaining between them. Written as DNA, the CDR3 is TGTGCCAGCAGGACAGTGATTCATGGCCATCAGCCCCAGCATTTT. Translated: CASRTVIHGHQPQHF.